These 22 T cell receptor beta chains share one sample of origin, sequenced in a study of T-cell memory formation after mild COVID-19. One entry per CDR3 protein results from TCRdb running MiXCR on the 5' RACE reads. The table records 150,000 to 200,000 distinct CDR3 sequences, more than 9% of them present only once. The sequencing input was PBMCs or a T cell subset sorted from them (not recorded which). The receptors shown here come from a man aged 18 to 35 who had mild COVID-19 (a few samples of this study predate the infection). Cell type and time point are not known.

This clonotype was seen a handful of times. V and J are TRBV5-1 and TRBJ2-3; D uncertain. CDR3 length: 14 amino acids. Per germline, CDR1 SGHRS and CDR2 YFSETQ. The germline V and J ends were trimmed by 3 bases and 0 bases, with 8 bases remaining between them. The CDR3: CASSSQPSTDTQYF. The CDR3 nucleotides are TGCGCCAGCAGCTCCCAACCTAGCACAGATACGCAGTATTTT.

The CDR3 sequence is CSASQNSGNTIYF. The CDR3 region has the DNA TGCAGTGCTAGTCAGAACTCTGGAAACACCATATATTTT. The chain carries TRBV20-1 and TRBJ1-3; D unclear. The germline CDR1 and CDR2 sequences are DFQATT and SNEGSKA (reference sequence). The germline V and J ends were trimmed by 3 bases and 0 bases, with 6 bases remaining between them. The CDR3 contains 13 residues.

This clonotype was observed a few times. The CDR3 sequence: CAITALGGGSSYNEQFF. As DNA, the CDR3 is TGTGCCATCACCGCGCTAGGCGGGGGCTCCTCCTACAATGAGCAGTTCTTC. The chain is built from TRBV10-3 and TRBJ2-1; D perhaps matches TRBD2 (7 bases). V gave up 7 bases and J gave up 0 bases, with 19 bases separating them. The CDR3 covers 17 residues. Per the germline V gene, CDR1 is ENHRY and CDR2 is SYGVKD.

In this sample, this clonotype turned up many times. The chain couples TRBV5-1 to TRBJ2-3; 8 nucleotides line up with TRBD1. V was pared by 4 bases and J by 0 bases, with 7 bases of the junction left unmatched. This CDR3 spans 16 amino acids. Germline V CDR1 and CDR2: SGHRS, YFSETQ. CDR3 in amino acids: CASSVVGTGSTDTQYF. The CDR3 DNA reads TGCGCCAGCAGCGTGGTCGGGACAGGAAGCACAGATACGCAGTATTTT. Drawing the rest from reference TRBV5-1 and TRBJ2-3, the complete variable domain is KAGVTQTPRYLIKTRGQQVTLSCSPISGHRSVSWYQQTPGQGLQFLFEYFSETQRNKGNFPGRFSGRQFSNSRSEMNVSTLELGDSALYLCASSVVGTGSTDTQYFGPGTRLTVL.

The chain joins TRBV6-2 or TRBV6-3 to TRBJ1-2; TRBD1 matches at 8 bases. This CDR3 contains 15 residues. Per germline, CDR1 MNHEY and CDR2 SVGEGT. The V gene end was trimmed by 4 bases and the J gene end by 4 bases; junction bases not matched to a gene: 8. The CDR3 sequence is CASSSRTGSGYGYTF. CDR3 DNA: TGTGCCAGCAGTTCCCGGACAGGGAGTGGCTATGGCTACACCTTC.

The table lists this clonotype with a few counts. The rearrangement joins TRBV10-3 to TRBJ1-1; TRBD1 matches 12 bases. The J segment lost 2 bases and the V segment lost 0 bases, leaving 1 base of the junction unmatched. Germline V gene sequence: CDR1 ENHRY, CDR2 SYGVKD. CDR3 length: 16 amino acids. As DNA, the CDR3 is TGTGCCATCAGTGAGTCTGGGACAGGGGGCAACACTGAAGCTTTCTTT. Residues: CAISESGTGGNTEAFF.

This clonotype was seen at least ten times. V gene TRBV5-1 combines with J gene TRBJ2-1, with D possibly matching TRBD1 (5 bases). Germline CDR1 reads SGHRS; CDR2 reads YFSETQ. This CDR3 has 12 residues. V was cut by 3 bases and J by 7 bases, with 8 bases left in between. CDR3 nucleotide sequence: TGCGCCAGCAGCTGGGGCTCTAATGAGCAGTTCTTC. Its translation is CASSWGSNEQFF.

This clonotype was detected a few times. The chain has TRBV24-1 and TRBJ2-3; TRBD1 aligns across 9 bases. Trimming removed 4 bases from V and 2 bases from J; junction bases left unmatched: 6. Germline values: CDR1 KGHDR, CDR2 SFDVKD. The CDR3 extends over 16 amino acids. The CDR3 DNA follows: TGTGCCACCAGTGAACAGGGGGCCCGTGACACAGATACGCAGTATTTT. Its protein product is CATSEQGARDTDTQYF.

CDR3 DNA sequence: TGTGCCAGCAGCTTAGCGGGGCGGGGGGTGGACGAGCAGTACTTC. Its protein product is CASSLAGRGVDEQYF. The chain links TRBV7-2 to TRBJ2-7; 8 nucleotides line up with TRBD2. CDR3 size: 15 residues. From germline, CDR1 is SGHTA and CDR2 FQGNSA. V lost 0 bases to trimming and J lost 5 bases; unmatched junction nucleotides: 6.

Only a few counts were recorded for this clonotype. This sequence joins TRBV9 and TRBJ2-7, with unresolved D. The ends were cut back, 0 bases at V and 1 base at J, with 8 bases in the middle. CDR3 length: 14 amino acids. Germline V gives CDR1 SGDLS, CDR2 YYNGEE. CDR3 residues: CASSVDAGSYEQYF. The CDR3 DNA reads as TGTGCCAGCAGCGTAGACGCCGGATCCTACGAGCAGTACTTC.

In its sample, this clonotype was seen a few times. The CDR3 DNA sequence: TGCGCCAGCTGCTCCCAGGGTTCGGAGACCCAGTACTTC. Its translation is CASCSQGSETQYF. This chain links TRBV5-1 with TRBJ2-5, with D possibly being TRBD1 (5 bases). V lost 7 bases and J lost 5, with 15 bases in between. CDR1 is SGHRS, CDR2 YFSETQ, per germline. The CDR3 has 13 amino acids.

The chain is built from TRBV9 and TRBJ2-3; 8 bases agree with TRBD2. From germline, CDR1 is SGDLS and CDR2 YYNGEE. This CDR3 has 15 amino acids. With 0 bases clipped from V and 3 bases from J, the junction kept 3 bases outside the gene matches. The CDR3 DNA reads TGTGCCAGCAGCGTAGATCAGCGGGGGACAGATACGCAGTATTTT. Translation: CASSVDQRGTDTQYF.

V is TRBV12-3 or TRBV12-4 and J is TRBJ2-2; D call uncertain. The CDR3 sequence is 12 residues long. V was clipped by 3 bases and J by 7 bases, with 6 bases between them. The CDR3 DNA is TGTGCCAGCAGTTTTCTAGTCGGGGAGCTGTTTTTT. Translating it yields CASSFLVGELFF.

The V and J genes are TRBV29-1 and TRBJ1-1; D possibly corresponds to TRBD1 (5 bases). The V gene's germline CDR1 is SQVTM and CDR2 ANQGSEA. There are 16 residues in the CDR3. V was pared by 6 bases and J by 1 base, with 21 bases between. The CDR3 loop reads CSVRTGGPFSNTEAFF. The CDR3 coding sequence is TGCAGCGTACGAACGGGGGGTCCTTTTTCGAACACTGAAGCTTTCTTT.

The rearrangement links TRBV11-2 to TRBJ2-1; D possibly corresponds to TRBD2 (5 bases). Germline V gene data show CDR1 as SGHAT and CDR2 as FQNNGV. Between the trimmed V and J ends, which lost 0 bases and 3 bases, there was a span of 6 bases. The CDR3 runs 14 residues. CDR3 DNA sequence: TGTGCCAGCAGCTTAGAACTAGGCTACAATGAGCAGTTCTTC. Translation: CASSLELGYNEQFF.

This clonotype was observed a handful of times. The rearrangement uses TRBV20-1 and TRBJ1-2; 7 bases map to TRBD1. J gave up 4 bases and V 2 bases, and 10 bases lay outside the gene matches. CDR1 is DFQATT and CDR2 is SNEGSKA in the germline V gene (reference sequence). The CDR3 runs to 15 residues. The CDR3 region is CSARRPRDSLYGYTF. The CDR3 DNA reads TGCAGTGCTAGACGGCCCCGGGACAGTCTCTATGGCTACACCTTC.

The V gene is TRBV9, the J gene TRBJ2-2; the D gene could be TRBD1 or TRBD2 (5 bases each). Germline V gene sequence: CDR1 SGDLS, CDR2 YYNGEE. V gave up 6 bases and J gave up 0 bases, with 12 bases separating them. The CDR3 totals 15 residues. CDR3 sequence reads: CASTPRGANTGELFF. The CDR3 nucleotides are TGTGCCAGCACCCCCCGAGGGGCGAACACCGGGGAGCTGTTTTTT.

This clonotype was counted a few times. V is TRBV24-1 and J is TRBJ2-3, with unresolved D. CDR1 is KGHDR, CDR2 SFDVKD, per germline. This CDR3 spans 11 amino acids. The V gene lost 6 bases and the J gene lost 6 bases, with 6 bases spanning the gap. Written as DNA, the CDR3 is TGTGCCACCAGTTTCAGCGATACGCAGTATTTT. It encodes CATSFSDTQYF.

The V call is TRBV4-3, the J call TRBJ2-3; D not certain. Looked up from germline, CDR1 is LGHNA and CDR2 is YSLEER. The CDR3 loop spans 15 amino acids. Trimming pared 5 bases from V and 0 bases from J, leaving 12 bases between. The CDR3 is CASSYQARSTDTQYF. The DNA of the CDR3 is TGCGCCAGCAGCTATCAGGCAAGGAGCACAGATACGCAGTATTTT.

This clonotype has a handful of counts. This chain links TRBV25-1 with TRBJ1-6; TRBD1 is a possible D gene (5 bases). Trimming took 4 bases from V and 0 from J, leaving 10 bases between them. The CDR3 loop spans 16 amino acids. Looked up from germline, CDR1 is MGHDK and CDR2 is SYGVNS. The CDR3 protein is CASSGPGSSYNSPLHF. DNA of the CDR3: TGTGCCAGCAGTGGCCCAGGGAGCTCCTATAATTCACCCCTCCACTTT. The full variable domain, rest sourced from reference TRBV25-1 and TRBJ1-6, is EADIYQTPRYLVIGTGKKITLECSQTMGHDKMYWYQQDPGMELHLIHYSYGVNSTEKGDLSSESTVSRIRTEHFPLTLESARPSHTSQYLCASSGPGSSYNSPLHFGNGTRLTVT.

There are a few counts of this clonotype. The genes are TRBV7-2 and TRBJ2-3; 12 nucleotides match TRBD2. With V trimmed by 3 bases and J by 4 bases, 2 bases remained unmatched. The CDR3 contains 15 residues. The germline V gene encodes CDR1 SGHTA and CDR2 FQGNSA. CDR3 amino acids: CASSFSSGGADTQYF. In DNA form, the CDR3 reads TGTGCCAGCAGCTTCTCTAGCGGGGGGGCAGATACGCAGTATTTT.

This clonotype was detected ten times or more. The rearrangement joins TRBV20-1 to TRBJ2-3; possibly TRBD2 for D (6 bases). The germline V and J ends were trimmed by 4 bases and 9 bases, with 20 bases remaining between them. The CDR3 contains 14 residues. Germline V gene sequence: CDR1 DFQATT, CDR2 SNEGSKA (reference sequence). DNA of the CDR3: TGCAGTGCTAATCGGGGACTCGACCCTTTCACGCAGTATTTT. The encoded protein is CSANRGLDPFTQYF.